These 9 T cell receptor beta chains share one sample of origin, sequenced in a study of neurological immune-mediated disorders. TCRdb used MiXCR to reprocess the 5' RACE reads, holding one entry per CDR3 protein. This sample has over 30,000 distinct CDR3 sequences; about 12% occur once, and the top ten carry approximately 2.3%. The time point denotes: longitudinal time-point 2. Source material: PBMCs. The receptors come from a woman aged 40-49 years in good health.

By frequency in the sample, this clonotype is medium-sized. This rearrangement joins TRBV5-1 to TRBJ1-1; D is perhaps TRBD1 (5 bases). This CDR3 comprises 15 residues. V lost 0 bases and J lost 0, with 9 bases in between. CDR1 is SGHRS and CDR2 is YFSETQ in the germline V gene. The CDR3 DNA reads as TGCGCCAGCAGCTTGGGGGGCGGAATGAACACTGAAGCTTTCTTT. Protein: CASSLGGGMNTEAFF.

This clonotype was observed many times. The chain uses TRBV6-1 and TRBJ1-5; D ambiguous. This CDR3 comprises 15 residues. CDR1 and CDR2 from the germline V gene are MNHNS and SASEGT. The ends were cut back, 6 bases at V and 2 bases at J, with 14 bases in the middle. CDR3 DNA sequence: TGTGCCAGCAGACGAGAAAGAACAGGCAATCAGCCCCAGCATTTT. Protein product: CASRRERTGNQPQHF.

In this sample, this clonotype turned up many times. This chain uses TRBV29-1 with TRBJ2-3; 9 bases are a match to TRBD2. Trimming at V came to 4 bases and at J to 6 bases, leaving 8 bases not matched to a gene. The CDR3 loop spans 14 amino acids. Germline V gene lookup returns CDR1 SQVTM and CDR2 ANQGSEA. The chain's CDR3 is CSVAGGGAVDTQYF. Here the CDR3 DNA reads TGCAGCGTTGCTGGCGGGGGGGCCGTGGATACGCAGTATTTT.

This clonotype has more than one count but fewer than ten. The chain is built from TRBV30 and TRBJ1-2; D is possibly TRBD1 (6 bases). V was pared by 7 bases and J by 8 bases, with 14 bases between. Per germline, CDR1 GTSNPN and CDR2 SVGIG (reference sequence). The CDR3 covers 11 residues. The CDR3 spells CAFRGRVGYTF. DNA of the CDR3: TGTGCCTTCAGGGGCAGGGTCGGCTACACCTTC.

This clonotype was detected many times. The V call is TRBV27, the J call TRBJ2-7; D is ambiguous. Deletions cut 3 bases from V and 1 base from J, with 10 bases between. In germline, CDR1 is MNHEY, CDR2 SMNVEV (reference sequence). The CDR3 contains 14 residues. In DNA, the CDR3 is TGTGCCAGCAGTTTCACCAGCGCTTCCTACGAGCAGTACTTC. This sequence encodes CASSFTSASYEQYF.

This clonotype was seen repeatedly, ten times or more. The chain is built from TRBV24-1 and TRBJ2-7; 9 nucleotides agree with TRBD1. The CDR3 runs 15 residues. CDR1 is KGHDR and CDR2 is SFDVKD in the germline V gene. The V segment lost 7 bases and the J segment 2 bases; nucleotides outside the gene matches: 8. This CDR3 is CATSQPGQGAYEQYF. The CDR3 DNA sequence: TGTGCCACCAGCCAACCGGGACAGGGAGCCTACGAGCAGTACTTC.

This clonotype came up many times. The chain couples TRBV7-2 to TRBJ1-5, with TRBD1 matching 7 bases. Germline V gives CDR1 SGHTA, CDR2 FQGNSA. This CDR3 has 15 residues. V lost 5 bases to trimming and J lost 0 bases; unmatched junction nucleotides: 4. The CDR3 DNA is TGTGCCAGCAGCGACAGGGTCACTAGCAATCAGCCCCAGCATTTT. This codes for CASSDRVTSNQPQHF.

Ten or more counts support this clonotype. The chain recombines TRBV5-1 with TRBJ2-7; 14 positions match TRBD2. The CDR3 contains 15 residues. CDR1 is SGHRS and CDR2 is YFSETQ in the germline V gene. V was pared by 4 bases and J by 6 bases, with 6 bases of the junction left unmatched. The CDR3 DNA follows: TGCGCCAGCAGCCCGGGACTAGCGGGAGTGGGCGAGCAGTACTTC. Translated, it gives CASSPGLAGVGEQYF.

This clonotype was counted many times. The chain couples TRBV10-3 to TRBJ1-1, with TRBD1 matching 7 bases. The junction had 11 bases not matched to a gene; V was cut back by 8 bases and J by 5 bases. This CDR3 spans 14 amino acids. Germline CDR1 ENHRY, CDR2 SYGVKD. The DNA for the CDR3 is TGTGCCATCGGAGACTCGACAGGGCGAACTGAAGCTTTCTTT. Encoded protein: CAIGDSTGRTEAFF.